The following is a T cell receptor (beta chain) sequence with its context. This record comes from a study of blood T cell repertoires in COVID-19. In the study overall: Samples of COVID-19 (acute and convalescent) were obtained from the United States, Italy and Spain. Sample material is recorded as cDNA or gDNA derived from T cells, B-cell-depleted T cells, or PBMCs.

Germline-derived CDR1 and CDR2 are LGHNA and YSLEER. Between the trimmed V and J ends, which lost 0 bases and 4 bases, there was a span of 15 bases. The CDR3 is 16 residues long. Original analysis: Scientists estimated how many nucleated cells there were by amplifying reference gene primers. Sequencing used immunoSEQ multiplex PCR; TCRdb keeps in-frame clones, though not all of them. V and J calls and clone size come straight from that table; D and trimming were deduced from the DNA. This sample has 150,000 or so clones, with 82% found just once. J is TRBJ1-2 and V is TRBV4-3; D is perhaps TRBD1 (6 bases). Sequencing was performed on peripheral blood. The source is a human donor with acute or convalescent COVID-19. The donor label of this sample is uncertain. CDR3 sequence (DNA): TGCGCCAGCAGCCAAGATCTGGCACAGGGTGGCTATGGCTACACCTTC. Its protein product is CASSQDLAQGGYGYTF.